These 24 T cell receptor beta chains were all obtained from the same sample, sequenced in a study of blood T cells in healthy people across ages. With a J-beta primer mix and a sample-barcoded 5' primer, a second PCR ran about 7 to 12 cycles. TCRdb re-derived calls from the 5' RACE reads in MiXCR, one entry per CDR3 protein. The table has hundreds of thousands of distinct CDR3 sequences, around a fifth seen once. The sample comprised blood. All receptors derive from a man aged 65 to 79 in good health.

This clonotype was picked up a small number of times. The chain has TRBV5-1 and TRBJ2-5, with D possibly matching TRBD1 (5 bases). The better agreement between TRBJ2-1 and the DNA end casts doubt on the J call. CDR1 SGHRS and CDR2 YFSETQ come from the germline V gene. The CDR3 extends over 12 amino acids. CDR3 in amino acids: CASSLEGVEQFF. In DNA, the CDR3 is TGCGCCAGCAGCTTGGAAGGGGTTGAGCAGTTCTTC.

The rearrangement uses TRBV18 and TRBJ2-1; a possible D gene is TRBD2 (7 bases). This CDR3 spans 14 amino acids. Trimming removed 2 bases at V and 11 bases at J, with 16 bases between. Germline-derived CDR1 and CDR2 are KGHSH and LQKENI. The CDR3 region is CASSPSGGLMQQFF. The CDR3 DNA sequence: TGTGCCAGCTCACCATCGGGGGGCTTGATGCAGCAGTTCTTC.

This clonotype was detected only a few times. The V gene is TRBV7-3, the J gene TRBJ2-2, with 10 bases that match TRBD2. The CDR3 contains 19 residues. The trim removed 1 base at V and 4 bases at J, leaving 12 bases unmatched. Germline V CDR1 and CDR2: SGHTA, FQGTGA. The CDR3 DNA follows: TGTGCCAGCAGCTTAATCCCTACCCCGACTAGCGGGCTCACCGGGGAGCTGTTTTTT. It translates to CASSLIPTPTSGLTGELFF.

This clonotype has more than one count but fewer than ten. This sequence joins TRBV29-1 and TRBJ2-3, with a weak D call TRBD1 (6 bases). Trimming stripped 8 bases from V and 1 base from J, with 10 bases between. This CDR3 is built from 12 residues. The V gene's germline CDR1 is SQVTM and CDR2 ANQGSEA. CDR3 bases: TGCAGCCTAAGACAGGGCACAGATACGCAGTATTTT. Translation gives CSLRQGTDTQYF.

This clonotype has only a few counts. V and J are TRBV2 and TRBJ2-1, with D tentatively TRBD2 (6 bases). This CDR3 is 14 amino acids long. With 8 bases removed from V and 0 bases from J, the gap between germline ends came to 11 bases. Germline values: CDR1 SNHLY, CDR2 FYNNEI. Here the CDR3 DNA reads TGTGCCAGCGCACCTAGCGTCTCCTACAATGAGCAGTTCTTC. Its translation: CASAPSVSYNEQFF.

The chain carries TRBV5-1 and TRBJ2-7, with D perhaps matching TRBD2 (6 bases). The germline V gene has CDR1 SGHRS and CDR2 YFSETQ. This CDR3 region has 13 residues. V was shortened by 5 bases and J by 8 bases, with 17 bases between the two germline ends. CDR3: CASSQGLEGKQYF. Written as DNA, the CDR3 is TGCGCCAGCAGTCAGGGCCTGGAGGGAAAGCAGTACTTC. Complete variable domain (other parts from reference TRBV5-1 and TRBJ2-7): KAGVTQTPRYLIKTRGQQVTLSCSPISGHRSVSWYQQTPGQGLQFLFEYFSETQRNKGNFPGRFSGRQFSNSRSEMNVSTLELGDSALYLCASSQGLEGKQYFGPGTRLTVT.

CDR3: CASSLGFSGTGNEKLFF. The DNA for the CDR3 is TGCGCCAGCAGCTTGGGCTTCTCCGGGACAGGGAATGAAAAACTGTTTTTT. This sequence joins TRBV5-1 and TRBJ1-4; 9 nucleotides match TRBD1. Germline V gene data show CDR1 as SGHRS and CDR2 as YFSETQ. This CDR3 has 17 amino acids. V lost 0 bases, J lost 5 bases, and 8 bases stayed unmatched.

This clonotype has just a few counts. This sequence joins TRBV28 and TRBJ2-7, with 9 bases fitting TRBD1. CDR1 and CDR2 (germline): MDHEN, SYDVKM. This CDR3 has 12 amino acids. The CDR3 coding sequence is TGTGGTTCCGCGGGACAGGGCTACGAGCAGTACTTC. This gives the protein CGSAGQGYEQYF. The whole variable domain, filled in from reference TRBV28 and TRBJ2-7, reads DVKVTQSSRYLVKRTGEKVFLECVQDMDHENMFWYRQDPGLGLRLIYFSYDVKMKEKGDIPEGYSVSREKKERFSLILESASTNQTSMYLCGSAGQGYEQYFGPGTRLTVT.

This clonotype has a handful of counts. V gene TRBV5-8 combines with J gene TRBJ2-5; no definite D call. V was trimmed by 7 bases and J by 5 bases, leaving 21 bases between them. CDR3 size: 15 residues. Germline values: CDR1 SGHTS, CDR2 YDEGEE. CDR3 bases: TGTGCCAGCGGCAAGCGTTGGTTAGCCGGGGAGACCCAGTACTTC. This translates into CASGKRWLAGETQYF.

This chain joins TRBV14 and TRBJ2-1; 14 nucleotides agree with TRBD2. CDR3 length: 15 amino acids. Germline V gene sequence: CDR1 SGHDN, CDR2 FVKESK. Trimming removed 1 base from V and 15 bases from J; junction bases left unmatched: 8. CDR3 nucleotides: TGTGCCAGCAGCCAAGCGGGACTAGCGGGAGAGAAGGTGTTCTTC. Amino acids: CASSQAGLAGEKVFF.

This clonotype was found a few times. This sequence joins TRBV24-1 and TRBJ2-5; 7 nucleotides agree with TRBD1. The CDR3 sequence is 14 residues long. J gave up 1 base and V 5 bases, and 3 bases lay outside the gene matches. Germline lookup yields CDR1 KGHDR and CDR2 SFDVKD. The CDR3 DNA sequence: TGTGCCACCAGTGTATCAGGGGGCCAAGAGACCCAGTACTTC. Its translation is CATSVSGGQETQYF.

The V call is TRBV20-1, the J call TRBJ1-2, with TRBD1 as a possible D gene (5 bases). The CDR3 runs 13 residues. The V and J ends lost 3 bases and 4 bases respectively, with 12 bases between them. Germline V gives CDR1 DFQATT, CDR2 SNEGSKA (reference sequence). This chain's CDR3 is CSASPRDGYGYTF. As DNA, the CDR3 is TGCAGTGCTAGCCCCAGGGACGGCTATGGCTACACCTTC.

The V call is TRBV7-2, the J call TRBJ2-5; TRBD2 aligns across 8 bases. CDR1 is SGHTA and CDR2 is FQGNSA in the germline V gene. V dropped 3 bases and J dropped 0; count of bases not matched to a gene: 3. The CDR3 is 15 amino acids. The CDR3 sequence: CASSLVSGNQETQYF. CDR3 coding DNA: TGTGCCAGCAGCTTGGTTAGCGGGAACCAAGAGACCCAGTACTTC.

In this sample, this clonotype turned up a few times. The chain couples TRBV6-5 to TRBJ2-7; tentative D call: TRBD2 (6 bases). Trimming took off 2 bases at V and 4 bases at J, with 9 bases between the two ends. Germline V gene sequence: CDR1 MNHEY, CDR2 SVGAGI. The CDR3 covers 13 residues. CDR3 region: CASSYAREYEQYF. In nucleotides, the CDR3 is TGTGCCAGCAGTTACGCCCGGGAGTACGAGCAGTACTTC.

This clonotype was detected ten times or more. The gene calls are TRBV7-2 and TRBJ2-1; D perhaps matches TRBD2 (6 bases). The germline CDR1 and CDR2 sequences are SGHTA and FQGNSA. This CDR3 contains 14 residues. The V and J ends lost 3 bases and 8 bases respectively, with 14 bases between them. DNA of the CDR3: TGTGCCAGCAGCTTCAGTCGGGCTAGCGATGAGCAGTTCTTC. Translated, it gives CASSFSRASDEQFF.

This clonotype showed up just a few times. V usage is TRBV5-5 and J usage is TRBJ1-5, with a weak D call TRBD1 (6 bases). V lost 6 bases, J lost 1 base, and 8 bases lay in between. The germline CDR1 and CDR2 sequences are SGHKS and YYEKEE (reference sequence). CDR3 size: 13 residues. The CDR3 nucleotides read TGTGCCAGCAACAGGGACAGCAATCAGCCCCAGCATTTT. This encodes CASNRDSNQPQHF.

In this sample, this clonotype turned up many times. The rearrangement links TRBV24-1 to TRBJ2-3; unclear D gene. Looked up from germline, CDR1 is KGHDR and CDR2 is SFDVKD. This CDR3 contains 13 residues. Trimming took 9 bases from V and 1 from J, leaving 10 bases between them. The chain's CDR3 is CATGSPGTDTQYF. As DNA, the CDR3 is TGTGCCACCGGGTCCCCTGGCACAGATACGCAGTATTTT.

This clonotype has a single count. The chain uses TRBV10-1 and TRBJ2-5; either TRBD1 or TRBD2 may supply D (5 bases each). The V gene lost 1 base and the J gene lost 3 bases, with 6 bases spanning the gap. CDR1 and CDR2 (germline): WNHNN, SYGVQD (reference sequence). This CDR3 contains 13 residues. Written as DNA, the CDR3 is TGCGCCAGCAGTGAGTGGGGGAAAGAGACCCAGTACTTC. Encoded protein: CASSEWGKETQYF.

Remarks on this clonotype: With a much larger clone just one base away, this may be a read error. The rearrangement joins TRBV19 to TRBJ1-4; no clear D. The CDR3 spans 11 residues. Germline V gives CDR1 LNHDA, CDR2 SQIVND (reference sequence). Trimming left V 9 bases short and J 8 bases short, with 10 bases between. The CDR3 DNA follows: TGTGCCAGCAGCGTGGGGGAAAAACTGTTTTTT. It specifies CASSVGEKLFF.

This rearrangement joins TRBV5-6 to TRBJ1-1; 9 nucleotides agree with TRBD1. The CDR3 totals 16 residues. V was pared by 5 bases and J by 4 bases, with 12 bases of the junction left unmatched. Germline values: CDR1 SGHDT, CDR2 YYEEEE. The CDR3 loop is CASRRTPGQGVTEAFF. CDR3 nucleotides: TGTGCCAGCAGGCGAACACCGGGACAGGGTGTCACTGAAGCTTTCTTT.

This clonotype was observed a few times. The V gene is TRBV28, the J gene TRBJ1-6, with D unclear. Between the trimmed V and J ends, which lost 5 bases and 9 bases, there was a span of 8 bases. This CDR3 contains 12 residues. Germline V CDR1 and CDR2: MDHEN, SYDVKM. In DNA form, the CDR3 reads TGTGCCAGCAGTCGGGCATCTTCACCCCTCCACTTT. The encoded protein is CASSRASSPLHF.

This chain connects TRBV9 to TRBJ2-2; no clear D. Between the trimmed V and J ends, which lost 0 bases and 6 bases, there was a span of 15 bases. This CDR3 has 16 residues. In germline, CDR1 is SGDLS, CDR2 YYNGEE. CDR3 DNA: TGTGCCAGCAGCGTAGCTACGGGCTTTGGATCCGGGGAGCTGTTTTTT. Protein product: CASSVATGFGSGELFF.

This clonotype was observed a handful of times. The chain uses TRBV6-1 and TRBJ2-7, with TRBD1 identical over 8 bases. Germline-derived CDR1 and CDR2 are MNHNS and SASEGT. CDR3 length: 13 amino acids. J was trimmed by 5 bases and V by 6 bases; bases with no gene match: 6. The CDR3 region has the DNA TGTGCCAGCAGATCACAGGGGGTAAACGAGCAGTACTTC. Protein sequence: CASRSQGVNEQYF.

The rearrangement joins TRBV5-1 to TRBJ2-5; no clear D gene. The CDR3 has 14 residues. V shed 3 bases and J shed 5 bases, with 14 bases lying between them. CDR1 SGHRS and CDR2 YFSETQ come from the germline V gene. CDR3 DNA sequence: TGCGCCAGCAGCTCCATGGGCGGACGCGAGACCCAGTACTTC. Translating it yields CASSSMGGRETQYF.